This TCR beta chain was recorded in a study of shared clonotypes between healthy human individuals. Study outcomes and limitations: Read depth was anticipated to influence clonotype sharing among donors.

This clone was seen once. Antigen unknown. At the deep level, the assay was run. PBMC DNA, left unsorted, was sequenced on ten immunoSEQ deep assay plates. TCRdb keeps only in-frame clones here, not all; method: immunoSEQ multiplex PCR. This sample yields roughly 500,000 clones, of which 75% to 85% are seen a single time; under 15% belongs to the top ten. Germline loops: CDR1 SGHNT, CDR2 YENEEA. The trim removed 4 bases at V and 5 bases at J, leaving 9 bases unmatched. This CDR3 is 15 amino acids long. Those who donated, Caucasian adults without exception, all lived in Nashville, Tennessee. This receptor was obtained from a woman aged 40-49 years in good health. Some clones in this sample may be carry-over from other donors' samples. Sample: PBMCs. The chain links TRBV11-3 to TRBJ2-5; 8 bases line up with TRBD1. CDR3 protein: CASSSPGQVLETQYF. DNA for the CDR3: TGTGCCAGCAGCTCCCCGGGACAGGTTTTGGAGACCCAGTACTTC. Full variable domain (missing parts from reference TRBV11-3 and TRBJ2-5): EAGVVQSPRYKIIEKKQPVAFWCNPISGHNTLYWYLQNLGQGPELLIRYENEEAVDDSQLPKDRFSAERLKGVDSTLKIQPAELGDSAVYLCASSSPGQVLETQYFGPGTRLLVL.